The following is a TCR beta chain sequence with its context. The antigen it recognizes is unknown. Nothing much larger sits one base from this clone, and base qualities are not available. CDR1 and CDR2 were assigned from the germline V gene (reference sequence) as SGHNT and YYREEE. From the cysteine through the phenylalanine, the CDR3 covers 15 amino acids. CDR3 DNA is the only sequence kept; it has 45 bases, read in frame from the first base. For this chain, trimming is 0 bases at the V end and 2 bases at the J end, and the number of junction bases without a gene match is 2. Each collaborating institution followed its own protocols to collect whole blood in K2EDTA tubes. For TCRbeta analysis, collaborators shipped samples as frozen whole blood, isolated PBMCs, or DNA extracted from either of those sample types. The sample belongs to a study of blood T cell repertoires in COVID-19 (dated by TCRdb to about 2020). Regarding the study in general: The collaborator samples originated in the United States, Italy and Spain and spanned the acute and convalescent phases of COVID-19. The repertoires were released in a freely available public database meant as a resource for research on the immune response to SARS-CoV-2. The prospective study material was composed of cDNA or gDNA derived from T cells, B-cell-depleted T cells, or PBMCs. Where HLA class I and class II types were available, the types were taken from metadata supplied by the sample provider, not from assay-based typing. Sample metadata almost always included a de-identified subject ID, COVID-19 status, age in years and sex. The dataset comprised deeply sampled blood TCRbeta repertoires from subjects exposed to, actively infected with, or recovered from COVID-19. The samples were drawn from two sources: the first 160 participants of the ongoing ImmuneRACE study, and 1,254 subjects contributed by 6 global collaborators.

Overall study outcomes, separate from this receptor: The quantity of clinical and demographic metadata differed by source and by participant and was supplied without curation.

TCRbeta CDR3 regions were amplified from genomic DNA using the immunoSEQ Assay, a bias-controlled multiplex PCR. The authors' pipeline ran thus. Nucleated cell counts per sample were estimated from amplification of reference gene primers within the assay. To quantify the absolute abundance of each unique TCRbeta CDR3 rearrangement, sequence reads were collapsed and filtered. For each sample, productive Simpson clonality was calculated by taking the square root of Simpson's diversity index across productive rearrangements. The table comes from immuneACCESS by way of TCRdb, which keeps in-frame sequences with V and J called. Part of the clones is missing from these tables; in studies checked, under half for an unresolved V gene and the rest for unknown reasons. V and J calls and clone size are given by that table; D and trimming were obtained from the DNA. Across this sample there are more than 150,000 clones, with under 90% seen only once. Of the sample, roughly 7% is held by the ten largest clones.

Sequencing input: peripheral blood. The V and J genes are TRBV5-4 and TRBJ2-7; 10 central bases correspond to TRBD1. The clonotype originates from a human donor in a cohort sampled during active COVID-19. The nucleotides read TGTGCCAGCAGCTTGGCCGGACAGGGGGCCTACGAGCAGTACTTC. Its translation is CASSLAGQGAYEQYF.